This entry lists 3 T cell receptor beta chains sequenced from one sample in a study of blood T cells in healthy people across ages. A second roughly 6 to 11 cycle PCR used barcoded and J-beta primers. TCRdb re-called the 5' RACE reads with MiXCR, one entry per CDR3 protein. The sample gives around 1,900,000 distinct CDR3 sequences, 30% to 40% of which show up once; about 23% is in the top ten. The sample consisted of blood. The receptors here all came from a human donor in good health.

On this clonotype: This may come from a read error, since a much larger clone is one base off. V gene TRBV6-4 combines with J gene TRBJ2-1; TRBD2 matches at 9 bases. The germline gives CDR1 MRHNA, CDR2 SNTAGT. Germline trimming cut 2 bases from V and 9 bases from J; bases unmatched to any gene: 8. The CDR3 is made up of 15 amino acids. CDR3 protein: CASSDDSGGGSEQFF. The CDR3 DNA reads as TGTGCCAGCAGTGACGATAGCGGGGGAGGCAGTGAGCAGTTCTTC.

The genes are TRBV7-6 and TRBJ2-5; 7 bases agree with TRBD2. V was pared by 5 bases and J by 11 bases, with 20 bases of the junction left unmatched. Germline loops: CDR1 SGHVS, CDR2 FNYEAQ. The CDR3 extends over 16 amino acids. This CDR3 reads CASSPKGLGLSNEQYF. The CDR3 nucleotides are TGTGCCAGCAGCCCGAAAGGACTAGGGTTAAGCAATGAGCAGTACTTC.

The genes are TRBV11-2 and TRBJ2-7; D gene uncertain. The ends were cut back, 3 bases at V and 7 bases at J, with 13 bases in the middle. The CDR3 runs 13 residues. Germline CDR1 SGHAT, CDR2 FQNNGV. The DNA of the CDR3 is TGTGCCAGCAGCTTCTCCGGAGTTGAGGAGCAGTACTTC. It is translated as CASSFSGVEEQYF. The whole variable domain, filled in from reference TRBV11-2 and TRBJ2-7, reads EAGVAQSPRYKIIEKRQSVAFWCNPISGHATLYWYQQILGQGPKLLIQFQNNGVVDDSQLPKDRFSAERLKGVDSTLKIQPAKLEDSAVYLCASSFSGVEEQYFGPGTRLTVT.